This T cell receptor beta chain was sequenced for a study of T cell repertoires in cytomegalovirus infection. About the study: HLA-B-restricted CMV epitopes that are well studied, plus recently identified HLA-C-restricted ones, were used by the study.

TCRdb ran MiXCR on the reads and lists one entry per CDR3 protein. The sample lists 110,000 to 150,000 distinct CDR3 sequences, about 32% occurring once. There are a few counts of this clonotype. The antigen is not known. This TCR came from a human donor in good health (CMV status not recorded). Some clones in this sample may be carry-over from other donors' samples. The sample was CD8+ T cells from cultured PBMCs, taken from culture after CMV antigen stimulation.

CDR3 nucleotide sequence: TGTGCCAGCAGTTATGATGGGAGAGAGGGCAATGAGCAGTTCTTC. Amino acid sequence: CASSYDGREGNEQFF. The chain joins TRBV6-5 to TRBJ2-1; weak D call: TRBD2 (5 bases). V lost 3 bases to trimming and J lost 6 bases, with 15 bases between them. Per the germline V gene, CDR1 is MNHEY and CDR2 is SVGAGI. This CDR3 spans 15 amino acids.